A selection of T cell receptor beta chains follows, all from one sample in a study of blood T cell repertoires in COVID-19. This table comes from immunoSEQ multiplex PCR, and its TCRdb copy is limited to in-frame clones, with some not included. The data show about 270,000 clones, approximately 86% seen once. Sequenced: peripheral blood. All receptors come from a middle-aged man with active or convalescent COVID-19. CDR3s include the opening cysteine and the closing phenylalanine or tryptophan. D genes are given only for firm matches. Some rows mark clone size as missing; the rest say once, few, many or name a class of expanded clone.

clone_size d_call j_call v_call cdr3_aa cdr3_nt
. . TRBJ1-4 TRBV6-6 CASSPQSTNEKLFF TGTGCCAGCAGTCCGCAGTCAACTAATGAAAAACTGTTTTTT
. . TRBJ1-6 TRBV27 CASSPPLSYNSPLHF TGTGCCAGCAGTCCACCCCTCAGCTATAATTCACCCCTCCACTTT
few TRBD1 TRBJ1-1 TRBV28 CASSRNPQGATEAFF TGTGCCAGCAGTCGTAACCCACAGGGGGCCACTGAAGCTTTCTTT
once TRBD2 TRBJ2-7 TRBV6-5 CASYGGGKYEQYF TGTGCCAGCTATGGGGGAGGGAAGTACGAGCAGTACTTC
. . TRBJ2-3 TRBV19 CASSIGRFDGTQYF TGTGCCAGTAGTATAGGCAGGTTCGATGGAACGCAGTATTTT
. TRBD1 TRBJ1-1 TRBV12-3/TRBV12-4 CAISQGGFEAFF TGTGCCATTTCACAGGGGGGTTTTGAAGCTTTCTTT
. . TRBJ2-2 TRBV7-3 CASSLRGNTGELFF TGTGCCAGCAGCTTGCGGGGTAACACCGGGGAGCTGTTTTTT
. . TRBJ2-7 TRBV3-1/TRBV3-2 CASSRETSFAYEQYF TGTGCCAGCAGCCGAGAGACTAGTTTTGCCTACGAGCAGTACTTC
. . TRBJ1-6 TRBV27 CASSLQTENSPLHF TGTGCCAGCAGTTTACAGACAGAAAATTCACCCCTCCACTTT
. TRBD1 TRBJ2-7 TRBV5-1 CASSLVQGVSYEQYF TGCGCCAGCAGCTTGGTACAGGGGGTTTCCTACGAGCAGTACTTC
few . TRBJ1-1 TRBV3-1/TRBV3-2 CASTHEWGGEAFF TGTGCCAGCACCCATGAGTGGGGGGGTGAAGCTTTCTTT
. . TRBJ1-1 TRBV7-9 CASSSEGSGAFF TGTGCCAGCAGCTCAGAGGGCAGCGGAGCTTTCTTT
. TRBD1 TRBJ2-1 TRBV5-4 CASSPPGGSYNEQFF TGTGCCAGCAGCCCCCCAGGGGGCAGCTACAATGAGCAGTTCTTC
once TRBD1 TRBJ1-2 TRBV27 CASRLTGGGGYTF TGTGCCAGCAGGCTCACAGGGGGCGGTGGCTACACCTTC
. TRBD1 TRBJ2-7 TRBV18 CASSPSGQGNEQYF TGTGCCAGCTCACCTTCGGGACAGGGGAACGAGCAGTACTTC
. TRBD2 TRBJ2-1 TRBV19 CASSIQAGGFYNEQFF TGTGCCAGTAGTATACAAGCGGGAGGGTTCTACAATGAGCAGTTCTTC
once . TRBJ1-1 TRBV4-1 CASSQGISRGRTEAFF TGCGCCAGCAGCCAAGGAATCTCTAGGGGTAGGACTGAAGCTTTCTTT
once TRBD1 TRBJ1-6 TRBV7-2 CALEGRGSSPLHF TGTGCCTTAGAGGGCAGGGGGAGCTCACCCCTCCACTTT
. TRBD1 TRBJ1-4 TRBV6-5 CASRLGTEIEKLFF TGTGCCAGCAGACTCGGGACAGAGATTGAAAAACTGTTTTTT
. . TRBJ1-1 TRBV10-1 CASSMTGLPTEAFF TGCGCCAGCTCAATGACGGGGTTACCCACTGAAGCTTTCTTT
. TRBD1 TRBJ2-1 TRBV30 CACEGQGFNNEQFF TGTGCCTGCGAAGGACAGGGGTTTAACAATGAGCAGTTCTTC
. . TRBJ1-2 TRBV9 CASSVGRENNYGYTF TGTGCCAGCAGCGTAGGGCGGGAAAACAACTATGGCTACACCTTC
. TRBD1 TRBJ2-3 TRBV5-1 CASSPWTGETDTQYF TGCGCCAGCAGTCCCTGGACAGGGGAGACAGATACGCAGTATTTT
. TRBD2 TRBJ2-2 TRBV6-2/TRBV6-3 CASSPPGGLAGFAGELFF TGTGCCAGCAGTCCCCCTGGTGGACTAGCGGGGTTTGCCGGGGAGCTGTTTTTT
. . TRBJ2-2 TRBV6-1 CASSEVGGGELFF TGTGCCAGCAGTGAAGTCGGGGGCGGGGAGCTGTTTTTT
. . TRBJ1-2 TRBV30 CAWSPFPPTGLNYGYTF TGTGCCTGGAGTCCCTTCCCCCCTACAGGGCTGAACTATGGCTACACCTTC
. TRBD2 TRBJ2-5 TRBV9 CASSVAVSGRAQETQYF TGTGCCAGCAGCGTAGCCGTTAGCGGGAGGGCCCAAGAGACCCAGTACTTC
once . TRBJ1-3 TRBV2 CASRRVPSSGNTIYF TGTGCCAGCAGACGGGTCCCGAGCTCTGGAAACACCATATATTTT
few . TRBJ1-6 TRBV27 CASSFGLPAGLSYNSPLHF TGTGCCAGCAGTTTCGGTCTTCCGGCGGGCCTCTCCTATAATTCACCCCTCCACTTT
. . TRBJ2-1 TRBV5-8 CASSPAIKSSYNEQFF TGTGCCAGCAGTCCCGCGATAAAGAGCTCCTACAATGAGCAGTTCTTC
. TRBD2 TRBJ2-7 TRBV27 CASSLSSVAGGPGYEQYF TGTGCCAGCAGTTTATCGTCGGTAGCGGGAGGGCCAGGCTACGAGCAGTACTTC
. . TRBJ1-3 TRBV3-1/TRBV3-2 CASSQAGSFSGNTIYF TGTGCCAGCAGCCAGGCCGGGAGTTTCTCTGGAAACACCATATATTTT
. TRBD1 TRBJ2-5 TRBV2 CASSDKVPRTGGLGYQETQYF TGTGCCAGCAGTGATAAAGTGCCCCGGACAGGGGGCCTTGGGTACCAAGAGACCCAGTACTTC
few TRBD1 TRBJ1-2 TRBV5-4 CASTIDGTGAYGYTF TGTGCCAGCACCATAGACGGGACAGGGGCCTATGGCTACACCTTC
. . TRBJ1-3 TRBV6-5 CASREAPLSGNTIYF TGTGCCAGCAGGGAGGCCCCTCTCTCTGGAAACACCATATATTTT
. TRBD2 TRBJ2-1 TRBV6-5 CASSYPSGAYNEQFF TGTGCCAGCAGTTACCCTAGCGGGGCGTACAATGAGCAGTTCTTC
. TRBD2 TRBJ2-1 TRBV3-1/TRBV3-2 CASSQDRLAGIHEQFF TGTGCCAGCAGCCAAGATCGGCTAGCGGGGATCCATGAGCAGTTCTTC
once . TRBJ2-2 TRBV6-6 CASSPGGRGTGELFF TGTGCCAGCAGTCCCGGGGGGCGCGGAACCGGGGAGCTGTTTTTT
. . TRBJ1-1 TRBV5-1 CASTPGGRGGNTEAFF TGCGCCAGCACCCCGGGGGGCAGGGGAGGTAACACTGAAGCTTTCTTT
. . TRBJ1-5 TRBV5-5 CASSLEAGQMPQHF TGTGCCAGCAGCTTGGAAGCAGGTCAGATGCCCCAGCATTTT
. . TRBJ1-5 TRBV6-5 CASSLGHPSNQPQHF TGTGCCAGCAGTCTAGGACACCCTAGCAATCAGCCCCAGCATTTT